This TCR beta chain was recorded in a study of T cell repertoires in cytomegalovirus infection. At the level of the study: Recently identified HLA-C-restricted CMV epitopes and well-studied HLA-B-restricted CMV epitopes were used by the study. An indication of both CMV infection and matching HLA type came from public TCR beta signatures.

Comments on this clonotype: The target antigen is unknown.

Points from the study as a whole: CMV-specific TCR beta clonotypes restricted by HLA-C were the ones dominating the ex vivo response.

V dropped 1 base and J dropped 4; count of bases not matched to a gene: 6. CDR3 length: 17 residues. CDR1 and CDR2 (germline): SGHAT, FQNNGV. TCRdb redid the calling of the reads with MiXCR, one entry per CDR3 protein. Of roughly 800,000 distinct CDR3 sequences in the sample, just under 30% were seen once. The genes are TRBV11-2 and TRBJ2-3, with 12 bases lining up with TRBD1. This sequence originates from a human donor in good health (CMV status not recorded). Some clones in this sample may be carry-over from other donors' samples. The material was cultured CD8+ T cells from PBMCs, obtained from culture after CMV antigen stimulation. The CDR3 reads CASSLVGTGGFADTQYF. The CDR3 nucleotides are TGTGCCAGCAGCTTAGTGGGGACAGGGGGCTTCGCAGATACGCAGTATTTT.